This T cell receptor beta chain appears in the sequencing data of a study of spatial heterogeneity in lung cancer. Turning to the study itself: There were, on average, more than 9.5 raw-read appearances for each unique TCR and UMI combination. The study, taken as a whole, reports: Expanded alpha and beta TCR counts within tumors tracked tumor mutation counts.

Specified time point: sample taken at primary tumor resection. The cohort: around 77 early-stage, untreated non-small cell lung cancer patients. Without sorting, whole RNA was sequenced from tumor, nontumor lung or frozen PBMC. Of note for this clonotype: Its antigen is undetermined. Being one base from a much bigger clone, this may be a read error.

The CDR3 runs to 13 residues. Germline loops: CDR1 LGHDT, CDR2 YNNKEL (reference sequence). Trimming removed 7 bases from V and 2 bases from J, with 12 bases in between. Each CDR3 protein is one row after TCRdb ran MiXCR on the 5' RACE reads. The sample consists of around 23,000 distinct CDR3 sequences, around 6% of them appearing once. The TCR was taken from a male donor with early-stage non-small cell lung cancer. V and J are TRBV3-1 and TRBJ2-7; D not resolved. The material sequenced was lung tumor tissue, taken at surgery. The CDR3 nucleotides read TGTGCCAGCACCCTTGGCGGCGCCTACGAGCAGTACTTC. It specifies CASTLGGAYEQYF.